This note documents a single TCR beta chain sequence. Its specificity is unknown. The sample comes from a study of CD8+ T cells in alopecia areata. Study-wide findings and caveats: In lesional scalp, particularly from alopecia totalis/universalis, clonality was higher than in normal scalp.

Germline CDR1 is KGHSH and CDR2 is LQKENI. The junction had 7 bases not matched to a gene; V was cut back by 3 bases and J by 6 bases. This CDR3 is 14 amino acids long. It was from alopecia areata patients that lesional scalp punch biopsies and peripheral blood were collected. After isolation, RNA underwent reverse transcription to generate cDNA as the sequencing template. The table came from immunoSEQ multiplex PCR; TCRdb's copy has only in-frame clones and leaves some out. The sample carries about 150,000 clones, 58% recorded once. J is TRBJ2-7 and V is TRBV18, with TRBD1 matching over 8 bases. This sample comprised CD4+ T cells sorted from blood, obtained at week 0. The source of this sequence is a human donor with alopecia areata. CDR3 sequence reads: CASSPGTGGSEQYF. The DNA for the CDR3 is TGTGCCAGCTCACCCGGGACAGGAGGCTCCGAGCAGTACTTC. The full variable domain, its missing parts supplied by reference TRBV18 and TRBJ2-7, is NAGVMQNPRHLVRRRGQEARLRCSPMKGHSHVYWYRQLPEEGLKFMVYLQKENIIDESGMPKERFSAEFPKEGPSILRIQQVVRGDSAAYFCASSPGTGGSEQYFGPGTRLTVT.